The rows below give T cell receptor beta chains drawn from one sample of a study of blood T cell repertoires in COVID-19. Assay used: immunoSEQ multiplex PCR; TCRdb lists only in-frame clones, some missing. Found here are about 110,000 clones, 69% of them singletons; the top ten hold about 5.9%. The sequencing sample was made of peripheral blood. The source is an older man with acute or convalescent COVID-19. Both conserved end residues are part of each CDR3. The D gene is left open where the match is weak. Clone sizes are given selectively: once, few, many, or a class where the clone is expanded.

abundance	v_gene	j_gene	d_gene	CDR3aa	CDR3nt
-	TRBV6-5	TRBJ1-6	TRBD1	CASREIDRANSPLHF	TGTGCCAGCAGAGAGATAGACAGGGCTAATTCACCCCTCCACTTT
-	TRBV12-3/TRBV12-4	TRBJ2-2	-	CASSLKGAGELFF	TGTGCCAGCAGTTTAAAGGGGGCCGGGGAGCTGTTTTTT
few	TRBV18	TRBJ1-1	-	CASSPKGDTEAFF	TGTGCCAGCTCACCAAAGGGGGACACTGAAGCTTTCTTT
-	TRBV7-9	TRBJ2-5	TRBD1	CASSRGQKETQYF	TGTGCCAGCAGCCGGGGACAGAAAGAGACCCAGTACTTC
few	TRBV15	TRBJ2-3	-	CATSRDAGGTDTQYF	TGTGCCACCAGCAGAGATGCAGGGGGGACAGATACGCAGTATTTT
few	TRBV14	TRBJ2-5	-	CASSRNRVGRETQYF	TGTGCCAGCAGCCGCAACAGGGTAGGGCGAGAGACCCAGTACTTC
-	TRBV29-1	TRBJ1-5	-	CSVATGDQPQHF	TGCAGCGTTGCAACAGGAGATCAGCCCCAGCATTTT
-	TRBV7-3	TRBJ2-3	-	CASSLNPGVGTDTQYF	TGTGCCAGCAGCTTAAATCCGGGAGTAGGCACAGATACGCAGTATTTT
-	TRBV4-1	TRBJ2-5	TRBD2	CASSQDGTRGETQYF	TGCGCCAGCAGCCAAGATGGGACTAGGGGAGAGACCCAGTACTTC
-	TRBV5-4	TRBJ2-7	-	CASSLSAESAYEQYF	TGTGCCAGCAGCCTATCAGCGGAGTCCGCCTACGAGCAGTACTTC
-	TRBV27	TRBJ2-7	TRBD2	CASGSDGRTYEQYF	TGTGCCAGCGGCTCGGACGGGAGGACCTACGAGCAGTACTTC
-	TRBV23-1	TRBJ1-1	-	CASSQSVRREGNEAFF	TGCGCCAGCAGTCAATCGGTCCGCAGGGAAGGCAATGAAGCTTTCTTT
-	TRBV10-2	TRBJ2-5	-	CASSESWLAEPRGTQYF	TGCGCCAGCAGTGAGTCTTGGCTAGCGGAACCCAGGGGGACCCAGTACTTC
-	TRBV30	TRBJ2-3	-	CAWRPGTSSTDTQYF	TGTGCCTGGAGGCCCGGGACTTCCAGCACAGATACGCAGTATTTT